The clone carrying this T cell receptor beta chain has only a few counts. Participants were placed into cohorts based on the clinical history they reported. Those designated as exposed participants met a COVID-19 case within 2 weeks before study entry. In the source study's methods: The assay estimated nucleated cells by amplifying reference gene primers. Data came from immunoSEQ multiplex PCR; TCRdb stores just in-frame clones and leaves some out. D and trimming were read from the DNA, whereas the V and J calls and clone size are those reported in that table. Among some 320,000 clones listed, less than 85% were seen once. This record comes from a study of blood T cell repertoires in COVID-19. At the level of the study: PBMCs, B-cell-depleted T cells, or T cells provided the cDNA or gDNA that made up the material.

Trimming shortened V by 6 bases and J by 4 bases, and 12 bases separated the two germline ends. This CDR3 has 13 amino acids. Germline CDR1 LNHDA, CDR2 SQIVND (reference sequence). The receptor comes from a woman in her 30s who had been exposed to COVID-19. The sequencing input was PBMCs or T cells enriched from blood (not recorded which). V gene TRBV19 combines with J gene TRBJ1-1; tentative D call: TRBD1 (5 bases). CDR3 nucleotide sequence: TGTGCCAGTAGGAATCAGGGTGGCACTGAAGCTTTCTTT. Protein: CASRNQGGTEAFF.